The 8 T cell receptor beta chains listed next were all sequenced from one sample in a study of T cell repertoires in cytomegalovirus infection. In TCRdb, the reads were re-called with MiXCR into one record per CDR3 protein. This sample has hundreds of thousands of distinct CDR3 sequences, with approximately 8.9% found just once. Specimen: PBMCs. The origin of the receptors is a human donor in good health (CMV status not recorded). Some clones in this sample may be carry-over from other donors' samples.

For this clonotype: This may be a read error: a much more frequent sequence differs by one nucleotide. V and J are TRBV7-8 and TRBJ2-2; a weak D match, TRBD2 (5 bases). The CDR3 is 12 amino acids. CDR1 SGHVS and CDR2 FQNEAQ come from the germline V gene. The CDR3 spells CASPTLAGEPFF. CDR3 coding DNA: TGTGCCAGCCCGACGTTGGCCGGGGAGCCGTTTTTT. Drawing the rest from reference TRBV7-8 and TRBJ2-2, the complete variable domain is GAGVSQSPRYKVAKRGQDVALRCDPISGHVSLFWYQQALGQGPEFLTYFQNEAQLDKSGLPSDRFFAERPEGSVSTLKIQRTQQEDSAVYLCASPTLAGEPFFGEGSRLTVL.

This clonotype was counted at least ten times. This chain uses TRBV10-2 with TRBJ1-2; D gene unclear. This CDR3 has 13 amino acids. CDR1 and CDR2 from the germline V gene are WSHSY and SAAADI. With 5 bases removed from V and 3 bases from J, the gap between germline ends came to 10 bases. For the CDR3, the DNA is TGCGCCAGCAGTTTAACAGTAGACTATGGCTACACCTTC. Its translation is CASSLTVDYGYTF.

This clonotype was observed a handful of times. The rearrangement links TRBV6-6 to TRBJ1-1, with D maybe TRBD1 (5 bases). Germline lookup yields CDR1 MNHNY and CDR2 SVGAGI (reference sequence). The CDR3 has 15 residues. Trimming cost V 0 bases and J 5 bases, with 13 bases left between them. CDR3 DNA sequence: TGTGCCAGCAGTTACTCGGGGGGAGGTGGGACTGAAGCTTTCTTT. Its protein product is CASSYSGGGGTEAFF.

Remarks on this clonotype: This sequence may be a read error, since a much larger clone differs from it by one base. This sequence joins TRBV24-1 and TRBJ2-1; D is perhaps TRBD2 (5 bases). The CDR3 covers 12 residues. The germline V gene encodes CDR1 KGHDR and CDR2 SFDVKD. CDR3 in DNA: TGTGCCACCTCTGCTAGAGGGCATGAGCGGTTCTTC. Its translation: CATSARGHERFF.

This clonotype was detected many times. V gene TRBV4-1 combines with J gene TRBJ1-4, with unresolved D. V was trimmed by 4 bases and J by 0 bases, leaving 6 bases between them. This CDR3 has 14 residues. Germline CDR1 MGHRA, CDR2 YSYEKL. CDR3 amino acids: CASSRGATNEKLFF. For the CDR3, the DNA is TGCGCCAGCAGCCGAGGAGCAACTAATGAAAAACTGTTTTTT.

There are many counts of this clonotype. This chain links TRBV28 with TRBJ2-3, with TRBD2 matching 7 bases. The CDR3 has 13 amino acids. The J segment lost 8 bases and the V segment lost 6 bases, leaving 8 bases of the junction unmatched. Germline loops: CDR1 MDHEN, CDR2 SYDVKM. The CDR3 bases are TGTGCCAGCAGCCAAGCGACTAGCTCTACGCAGTATTTT. Translated, it gives CASSQATSSTQYF. The entire variable domain, with the rest obtained from reference TRBV28 and TRBJ2-3, is as follows: DVKVTQSSRYLVKRTGEKVFLECVQDMDHENMFWYRQDPGLGLRLIYFSYDVKMKEKGDIPEGYSVSREKKERFSLILESASTNQTSMYLCASSQATSSTQYFGPGTRLTVL.

The J gene is TRBJ2-1, the V gene TRBV20-1; D might be TRBD1 or TRBD2, each matching 5 bases. V lost 6 bases to trimming and J lost 0 bases, with 18 bases between them. The CDR3 is 16 residues long. Germline CDR1 is DFQATT and CDR2 is SNEGSKA (reference sequence). CDR3 DNA: TGCAGTGCGGATCCCCGTGCAGGGAGCTCCTACAATGAGCAGTTCTTC. This sequence encodes CSADPRAGSSYNEQFF.

This clonotype was recorded many times. The genes are TRBV4-2 and TRBJ1-4, with D perhaps matching TRBD1 (6 bases). The CDR3 runs 15 residues. Trimming removed 2 bases from V and 0 bases from J, with 7 bases in between. Germline CDR1 and CDR2: LGHNA and YNFKEQ. CDR3 residues: CASSQTGSTNEKLFF. CDR3 nucleotides: TGTGCCAGCAGCCAAACAGGGTCAACTAATGAAAAACTGTTTTTT.